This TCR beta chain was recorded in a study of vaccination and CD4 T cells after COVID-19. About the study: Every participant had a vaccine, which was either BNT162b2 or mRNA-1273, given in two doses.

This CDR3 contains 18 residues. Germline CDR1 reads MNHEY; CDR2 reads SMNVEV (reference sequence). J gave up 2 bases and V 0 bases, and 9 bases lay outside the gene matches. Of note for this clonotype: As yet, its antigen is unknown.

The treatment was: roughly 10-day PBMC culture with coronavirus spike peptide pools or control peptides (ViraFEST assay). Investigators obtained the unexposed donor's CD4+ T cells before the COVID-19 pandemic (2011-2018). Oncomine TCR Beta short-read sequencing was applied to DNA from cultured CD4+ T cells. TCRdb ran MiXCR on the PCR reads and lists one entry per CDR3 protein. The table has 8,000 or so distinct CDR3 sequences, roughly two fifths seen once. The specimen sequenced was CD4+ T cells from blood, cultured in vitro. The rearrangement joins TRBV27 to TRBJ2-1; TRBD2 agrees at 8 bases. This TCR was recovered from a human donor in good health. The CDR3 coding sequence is TGTGCCAGCAGTTTATCGTTTACCGGGACTAGTCCCTACAATGAGCAGTTCTTC. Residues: CASSLSFTGTSPYNEQFF.